These 20 T cell receptor beta chains were sequenced from one sample in a study of a mutant IDH1 vaccine in newly diagnosed glioma (dated by TCRdb to about 2021). This specimen's time point label, per the study, means: baseline, week 1 (first vaccination visit). The treatment or condition label for this specimen denotes: pre-vaccination baseline after standard-of-care therapy. Libraries were constructed by the immunoSEQ multiplex PCR assay. In TCRdb, the immuneACCESS table is reduced to in-frame sequences with V and J assigned. These tables do not hold every clone; where another copy was compared, an unresolved V gene accounts for under half, and the others remain unexplained. Across this sample there are approximately 88,000 clones, with roughly 78% seen only once. The ten most abundant clones make up less than 8.5% of the sample. The source was PBMCs, collected from a glioma patient treated with radiotherapy, temozolomide or both. Receptors were obtained from a man aged 40-49 years with glioma.

The chain is built from TRBV28 and TRBJ1-5, with TRBD1 as a possible D gene (6 bases). The CDR3 spans 17 residues. Looked up from germline, CDR1 is MDHEN and CDR2 is SYDVKM. The germline V and J ends were trimmed by 0 bases and 0 bases, with 12 bases remaining between them. As DNA, the CDR3 is TGTGCCAGCAGTTTATGGGGGACAAAAAATAGCAATCAGCCCCAGCATTTT. As protein: CASSLWGTKNSNQPQHF.

V and J are TRBV15 and TRBJ2-3, with D perhaps matching TRBD1 (6 bases). Trimming took off 3 bases at V and 1 base at J, with 8 bases between the two ends. There are 14 residues in the CDR3. Germline V gene sequence: CDR1 LNHNV, CDR2 YYDKDF (reference sequence). The CDR3 DNA reads as TGTGCCACCAGCAGGAACAGGGGCACAGATACGCAGTATTTT. Its protein is CATSRNRGTDTQYF.

The gene calls are TRBV7-9 and TRBJ1-2; no clear D. V was trimmed by 5 bases and J by 5 bases, leaving 9 bases between them. Germline CDR1 SEHNR, CDR2 FQNEAQ (reference sequence). The CDR3 is 12 residues long. The CDR3 DNA is TGTGCCAGCAGCCCATTGTTTTATGGCTACACCTTC. Its protein is CASSPLFYGYTF.

J is TRBJ2-1 and V is TRBV5-1; D not resolved. V was clipped by 4 bases and J by 5 bases, with 10 bases between them. The germline V gene encodes CDR1 SGHRS and CDR2 YFSETQ. This CDR3 is 13 amino acids long. In DNA form, the CDR3 reads TGCGCCAGCAGCACGGAACCGGACAATGAGCAGTTCTTC. This translates into CASSTEPDNEQFF.

This clone was seen a handful of times. CDR3: CASSQVEWLQYF. Here the CDR3 DNA reads TGTGCCAGCAGCCAAGTAGAGTGGCTTCAGTACTTC. J is TRBJ2-4 and V is TRBV14; D gene ambiguous. This CDR3 spans 12 amino acids. Trimming took 1 base from V and 11 from J, leaving 9 bases between them. Germline V gene sequence: CDR1 SGHDN, CDR2 FVKESK.

The chain carries TRBV19 and TRBJ1-5; 11 nucleotides line up with TRBD1. V was clipped by 6 bases and J by 3 bases; unmatched bases: 4. The V gene's germline CDR1 is LNHDA and CDR2 SQIVND (reference sequence). The CDR3 length is 15 residues. The DNA of the CDR3 is TGTGCCAGTAGGCGGGACAGGGGGACCAATCAGCCCCAGCATTTT. It translates to CASRRDRGTNQPQHF.

In nucleotides, the CDR3 is TGTGCCAGCAGCCAAGGGACTAGCGGGGAGTACAATGAGCAGTTCTTC. Amino acids: CASSQGTSGEYNEQFF. J is TRBJ2-1 and V is TRBV4-2; 12 nucleotides align to TRBD2. The CDR3 length is 16 residues. The trim removed 1 base at V and 4 bases at J, leaving 2 bases unmatched. Germline CDR1 LGHNA, CDR2 YNFKEQ.

There are many counts of this clone. The chain recombines TRBV27 with TRBJ1-1; perhaps TRBD1 as D (5 bases). Trimming cost V 0 bases and J 3 bases, with 11 bases left between them. The CDR3 is made up of 15 amino acids. The germline V gene has CDR1 MNHEY and CDR2 SMNVEV (reference sequence). CDR3 nucleotide sequence: TGTGCCAGCAGTTTATCCCCTCCCAGGGACACTGAAGCTTTCTTT. Protein product: CASSLSPPRDTEAFF.

The rearrangement uses TRBV4-2 and TRBJ2-3; TRBD2 matches at 14 bases. Per the germline V gene, CDR1 is LGHNA and CDR2 is YNFKEQ. V gave up 2 bases and J gave up 0 bases; unmatched junction bases: 13. This CDR3 has 21 amino acids. The CDR3 is CASSQLHRTSGGSRSTDTQYF. The CDR3 region has the DNA TGTGCCAGCAGCCAACTGCATCGGACTAGCGGGGGGTCACGTAGCACAGATACGCAGTATTTT.

The chain has TRBV18 and TRBJ1-1; no definite D call. Germline CDR1 and CDR2: KGHSH and LQKENI. CDR3 length: 13 amino acids. Trimming cost V 5 bases and J 6 bases, with 13 bases left between them. CDR3 region: CASSSGIGAEAFF. CDR3 nucleotide sequence: TGTGCCAGCTCATCGGGGATAGGTGCTGAAGCTTTCTTT.

The chain employs TRBV19 and TRBJ2-2; 14 nucleotides agree with TRBD2. Germline V gene lookup returns CDR1 LNHDA and CDR2 SQIVND (reference sequence). The CDR3 consists of 18 residues. Trimming at V came to 5 bases and at J to 6 bases, leaving 11 bases not matched to a gene. The CDR3 nucleotides read TGTGCCAGTAGTCCCCAGGGACTAGCGGGAGTTCTTGCCGGGGAGCTGTTTTTT. It specifies CASSPQGLAGVLAGELFF.

V and J are TRBV29-1 and TRBJ1-2, with D maybe TRBD1 (5 bases). The germline V and J ends were trimmed by 7 bases and 7 bases, with 16 bases remaining between them. The CDR3 contains 12 residues. Germline V gene sequence: CDR1 SQVTM, CDR2 ANQGSEA. This CDR3 is CSAVNYGGGYTF. The CDR3 DNA follows: TGCAGCGCGGTGAATTACGGGGGTGGCTACACCTTC.

The genes are TRBV7-6 and TRBJ2-5; 8 bases agree with TRBD1. CDR3 length: 14 residues. After removal of 6 bases from V and 5 bases from J, the junction contained 8 bases not matched to a gene. Germline V gene sequence: CDR1 SGHVS, CDR2 FNYEAQ. Here the CDR3 DNA reads TGTGCCAGCAGTATTTCAGGGGGCAGGGAGACCCAGTACTTC. This gives the protein CASSISGGRETQYF.

The chain uses TRBV7-8 and TRBJ2-3; the match to TRBD2 covers 11 bases. Per the germline V gene, CDR1 is SGHVS and CDR2 is FQNEAQ. CDR3 length: 19 amino acids. Trimming took 3 bases from V and 0 from J; bases not matched to a gene: 11. CDR3 nucleotides: TGTGCCAGCAGCTTTATAGCGGGAGGGTACCTGTCGAGCACAGATACGCAGTATTTT. It codes for CASSFIAGGYLSSTDTQYF.

This clone has just one count. CDR3 protein: CARSRVGSGPPILSEDEQFF. In DNA, the CDR3 is TGTGCCAGAAGCCGGGTGGGGAGCGGGCCCCCAATCTTGTCAGAGGATGAGCAGTTCTTC. The chain recombines TRBV5-3 with TRBJ2-1; D is possibly TRBD2 (6 bases). TRBV5-3 counts as an open reading frame of uncertain function. The V gene lost 4 bases and the J gene lost 8 bases, with 34 bases spanning the gap. CDR3 size: 20 residues.

The genes are TRBV19 and TRBJ1-6; possibly TRBD1 for D (6 bases). Trimming left V 6 bases short and J 2 bases short, with 14 bases between. The CDR3 loop spans 16 amino acids. From germline, CDR1 is LNHDA and CDR2 SQIVND (reference sequence). CDR3 sequence: CASRIQGSTYNSPLHF. CDR3 in DNA: TGTGCCAGTAGGATACAGGGTTCAACCTATAATTCACCCCTCCACTTT.

This chain joins TRBV15 and TRBJ2-1, with D unclear. CDR3 length: 15 amino acids. Germline CDR1 and CDR2: LNHNV and YYDKDF (reference sequence). With 1 base removed from V and 6 bases from J, the gap between germline ends came to 13 bases. CDR3: CATSRATVQLNEQFF. The CDR3 nucleotides read TGTGCCACCAGCAGAGCGACCGTACAACTCAATGAGCAGTTCTTC.

This rearrangement joins TRBV5-1 to TRBJ1-3; D gene uncertain. Germline V CDR1 and CDR2: SGHRS, YFSETQ. CDR3 length equals 14 residues. The V gene lost 4 bases and the J gene lost 8 bases, with 16 bases spanning the gap. The DNA for the CDR3 is TGCGCCAGCAGCACCAACCCCGGGCGGGACACCATATATTTT. The encoded protein is CASSTNPGRDTIYF.

This clone was seen just once. The genes are TRBV29-1 and TRBJ1-2; maybe TRBD1 (5 bases). The CDR3 totals 11 residues. Germline V CDR1 and CDR2: SQVTM, ANQGSEA. V lost 7 bases and J 8 bases, leaving 14 bases between the germline ends. The CDR3 reads CSGLEGLGYTF. DNA of the CDR3: TGCAGCGGTTTGGAGGGGTTGGGCTACACCTTC.

This clone was seen once. The chain carries TRBV15 and TRBJ2-1; D unresolved. The CDR3 sequence is 14 residues long. Trimming took 0 bases from V and 8 from J, leaving 11 bases between them. CDR1 LNHNV and CDR2 YYDKDF come from the germline V gene (reference sequence). As DNA, the CDR3 is TGTGCCACCAGCAGAGATCCGACAAGCTATGAGCAGTTCTTC. Translated: CATSRDPTSYEQFF. The variable domain in full, completed from reference TRBV15 and TRBJ2-1, reads DAMVIQNPRYQVTQFGKPVTLSCSQTLNHNVMYWYQQKSSQAPKLLFHYYDKDFNNEADTPDNFQSRRPNTSFCFLDIRSPGLGDTAMYLCATSRDPTSYEQFFGPGTRLTVL.